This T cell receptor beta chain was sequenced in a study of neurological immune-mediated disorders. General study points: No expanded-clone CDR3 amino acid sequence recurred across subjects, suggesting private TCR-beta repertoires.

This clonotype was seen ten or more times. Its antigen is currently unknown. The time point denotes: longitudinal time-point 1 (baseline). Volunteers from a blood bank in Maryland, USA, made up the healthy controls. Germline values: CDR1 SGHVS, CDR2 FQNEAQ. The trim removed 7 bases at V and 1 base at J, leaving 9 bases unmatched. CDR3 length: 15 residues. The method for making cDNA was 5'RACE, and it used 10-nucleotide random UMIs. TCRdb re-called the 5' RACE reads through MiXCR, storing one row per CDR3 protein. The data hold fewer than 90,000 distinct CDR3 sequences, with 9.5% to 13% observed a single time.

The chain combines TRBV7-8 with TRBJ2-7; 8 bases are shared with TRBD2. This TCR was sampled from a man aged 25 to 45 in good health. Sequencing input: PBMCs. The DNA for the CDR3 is TGTGCCAGCACCCAAGTGACTAGCGCGTCCTACGAGCAGTACTTC. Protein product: CASTQVTSASYEQYF.